This paragraph covers one TCR beta chain sequence. The antigen is not known. The V end lost 3 bases, the J end lost 0 bases, and 12 bases lay between the germline ends. From germline, CDR1 is MGHRA and CDR2 YSYEKL. This CDR3 has 15 residues. The data were obtained in a study of immune evolution from preneoplasia to lung adenocarcinoma. Study-wide findings and caveats: Top clone share appeared to fall from AAH through AIS, MIA, adenocarcinoma. Normal lung had highest clonality; later lesions appeared denser, more diverse.

Here immunoSEQ multiplex PCR was the method, and the copy in TCRdb shows in-frame clones only, minus some. Here the sample spans 7,000 to 10,000 clones, 65% to 90% being singletons. The chain has TRBV4-1 and TRBJ2-7; D is perhaps TRBD1 (5 bases). This receptor was taken from a person between 50 and 60 years old with lung adenocarcinoma. Sequencing used FFPE invasive lung adenocarcinoma tissue. CDR3 amino acids: CASSHKRRGSYEQYF. CDR3 DNA sequence: TGCGCCAGCAGCCATAAAAGAAGGGGCTCCTACGAGCAGTACTTC.